A selection of T cell receptor beta chains follows, all from one sample in a study of cytotoxic CD8 clonotypes in ibrutinib-treated CLL. Some clones are missing from TCRdb's copy, which holds only in-frame ones; the method was immunoSEQ multiplex PCR. The sample lists around 70,000 clones; more than 70% were seen once. This sample comprised PBMCs, obtained at disease progression, from a patient treated with ibrutinib. The receptors shown here come from a human donor with chronic lymphocytic leukemia. Both conserved end residues are part of each CDR3. The D gene is left open where the match is weak. Not every row has a clone size; where given, it reads once, few, many or a size class.

j_call: TRBJ2-2; d_call: -; v_call: TRBV18; clone_size: -; cdr3_nt: TGTGCCAGCTCACCAGGCCAGTCGAACACCGGGGAGCTGTTTTTT; cdr3_aa: CASSPGQSNTGELFF
j_call: TRBJ2-7; d_call: -; v_call: TRBV30; clone_size: -; cdr3_nt: TGTGCCTGGAGTCCAGGGGTAGAGCAGTACTTC; cdr3_aa: CAWSPGVEQYF
j_call: TRBJ1-1; d_call: -; v_call: TRBV20-1; clone_size: -; cdr3_nt: TGCAGTGCTACTTATGGAAGGCCCCGCTTT; cdr3_aa: CSATYGRPRF
j_call: TRBJ1-4; d_call: -; v_call: TRBV5-1; clone_size: -; cdr3_nt: TGCGCCAGCAGCGGCGGAGGCCCAGGAGGGGGTGAAAAACTGTTTTTT; cdr3_aa: CASSGGGPGGGEKLFF
j_call: TRBJ2-7; d_call: -; v_call: TRBV27; clone_size: -; cdr3_nt: TGTGCCAGCAGTTGGAGGGGAAGCTCCTACGAGCAGTACTTC; cdr3_aa: CASSWRGSSYEQYF
j_call: TRBJ2-5; d_call: -; v_call: TRBV6-5; clone_size: -; cdr3_nt: TGTGCCAGCAGTTACAGTGGGCGGGGTCGGGAGACCCAGTACTTC; cdr3_aa: CASSYSGRGRETQYF
j_call: TRBJ2-5; d_call: -; v_call: TRBV7-9; clone_size: -; cdr3_nt: TGTGCCAGCAGATCGTTGGGGGGAGTTAGGCAAGAGACCCAGTACTTC; cdr3_aa: CASRSLGGVRQETQYF
j_call: TRBJ2-7; d_call: -; v_call: TRBV10-1; clone_size: -; cdr3_nt: TGCGCCAGCAGTGGACCGCGTGTCTACGAGCAGTACTTC; cdr3_aa: CASSGPRVYEQYF
j_call: TRBJ1-2; d_call: TRBD1; v_call: TRBV29-1; clone_size: -; cdr3_nt: TGCAGCGTTGAATTCCTCGGGACAGGGGGGATCTATGGCTACACCTTC; cdr3_aa: CSVEFLGTGGIYGYTF
j_call: TRBJ2-1; d_call: -; v_call: TRBV5-1; clone_size: once; cdr3_nt: TGCGCCAGCAGCTTGCTGCGCGCAGCCTACAATGAGCAGTTCTTC; cdr3_aa: CASSLLRAAYNEQFF
j_call: TRBJ2-1; d_call: TRBD2; v_call: TRBV7-9; clone_size: -; cdr3_nt: TGTGCCAGCAGCTCGAAGCGGGAGGGCTCCTACAATGAGCAGTTCTTC; cdr3_aa: CASSSKREGSYNEQFF
j_call: TRBJ2-7; d_call: -; v_call: TRBV7-6; clone_size: -; cdr3_nt: TGTGCCAGCAGCTCTCGGCCTACCTACGAGCAGTACTTC; cdr3_aa: CASSSRPTYEQYF
j_call: TRBJ1-1; d_call: -; v_call: TRBV11-2; clone_size: -; cdr3_nt: TGTGCCAGCAGCTTCCTGGACAGGAACACTGAAGCTTTCTTT; cdr3_aa: CASSFLDRNTEAFF
j_call: TRBJ1-1; d_call: -; v_call: TRBV30; clone_size: -; cdr3_nt: TGTGCCTGGAGCCCACAGGGGAACACTGAAGCTTTCTTT; cdr3_aa: CAWSPQGNTEAFF
j_call: TRBJ2-4; d_call: -; v_call: TRBV5-6; clone_size: -; cdr3_nt: TGTGCCAGCATGGTCCGGGGAGCCAAAAACATTCAGTACTTC; cdr3_aa: CASMVRGAKNIQYF
j_call: TRBJ2-1; d_call: TRBD2; v_call: TRBV4-1; clone_size: -; cdr3_nt: TGCGCCAGCACCAAATCGGGACTAGCGGGAGGGACTAATGAGCAGTTCTTC; cdr3_aa: CASTKSGLAGGTNEQFF
j_call: TRBJ2-2; d_call: -; v_call: TRBV7-8; clone_size: once; cdr3_nt: TGTGCCAGCAGCTTAGCTGCCGGGACAAAAGCGAACACCGGGGAGCTGTTTTTT; cdr3_aa: CASSLAAGTKANTGELFF
j_call: TRBJ2-3; d_call: -; v_call: TRBV7-9; clone_size: -; cdr3_nt: TGTGCCAGCAGCTTGGGGGTACAGGGAAACACAGATACGCAGTATTTT; cdr3_aa: CASSLGVQGNTDTQYF
j_call: TRBJ2-5; d_call: -; v_call: TRBV30; clone_size: -; cdr3_nt: TGTGCCTGGAGTGCAATTGTTTTCGGGAGAAGAGGAGAGACCCAGTACTTC; cdr3_aa: CAWSAIVFGRRGETQYF
j_call: TRBJ2-7; d_call: -; v_call: TRBV5-6; clone_size: -; cdr3_nt: TGTGCCACGCGTATATGGGGGGCTAACTACGAGCAGTACTTC; cdr3_aa: CATRIWGANYEQYF